The 8 T cell receptor beta chains below were found in one sample sequenced in a study of identical twins. Using its own MiXCR run on the 5' RACE reads, TCRdb lists one record per CDR3 protein. The sample has about 240,000 distinct CDR3 sequences, approximately 12% seen once; the top ten hold roughly 4.2%. The same sample was also studied in work on yellow fever vaccine responses in identical twins.

Sequences were obtained from memory (CD45RO+) T cells sorted from blood. The receptor source for this set is a woman under 30 in good health.

V and J are TRBV28 and TRBJ2-7, with 7 nucleotides matching TRBD2. This CDR3 contains 15 residues. Germline assignment: CDR1 MDHEN and CDR2 SYDVKM. With 8 bases clipped from V and 2 bases from J, the junction kept 12 bases outside the gene matches. CDR3 bases: TGTGCCAGCGCCTCCCCGGGGGGAAGAACCTACGAGCAGTACTTC. It is translated as CASASPGGRTYEQYF.

The table lists this clonotype with a few counts. The genes are TRBV12-3 or TRBV12-4 and TRBJ2-3, with unresolved D. V lost 5 bases and J lost 0, with 12 bases in between. The CDR3 consists of 15 residues. The chain's CDR3 is CASSAADISTDTQYF. In DNA form, the CDR3 reads TGTGCCAGCAGTGCGGCAGACATCAGCACAGATACGCAGTATTTT.

V gene TRBV28 combines with J gene TRBJ2-2; D remains unclear. The CDR3 spans 14 residues. With 4 bases removed from V and 4 bases from J, the gap between germline ends came to 10 bases. The germline V gene encodes CDR1 MDHEN and CDR2 SYDVKM. CDR3: CASSSRSATGELFF. In DNA form, the CDR3 reads TGTGCCAGCAGTTCACGAAGCGCCACCGGGGAGCTGTTTTTT.

The table lists this clonotype with many counts. This sequence joins TRBV20-1 and TRBJ2-5; tentatively, D is TRBD2 (6 bases). V was shortened by 3 bases and J by 4 bases, with 9 bases between the two germline ends. From germline, CDR1 is DFQATT and CDR2 SNEGSKA (reference sequence). This CDR3 has 12 residues. For the CDR3, the DNA is TGCAGTGCTAGGACAGCGGGAGAGACCCAGTACTTC. Residues: CSARTAGETQYF.

This clonotype has more than one count but fewer than ten. The chain combines TRBV6-5 with TRBJ2-2; weak D call: TRBD2 (7 bases). The V and J ends lost 2 bases and 2 bases respectively, with 15 bases between them. Germline values: CDR1 MNHEY, CDR2 SVGAGI. The CDR3 extends over 17 amino acids. Here the CDR3 reads CASSYGVGGLNTGELFF. The DNA of the CDR3 is TGTGCCAGCAGTTACGGAGTGGGGGGGCTAAACACCGGGGAGCTGTTTTTT.

This clonotype has more than one count but fewer than ten. The chain couples TRBV18 to TRBJ2-1; tentative D call: TRBD2 (6 bases). The CDR3 has 17 amino acids. Trimming cost V 3 bases and J 6 bases, with 21 bases left between them. Germline CDR1 and CDR2: KGHSH and LQKENI. In DNA form, the CDR3 reads TGTGCCAGCTCACCCGGAGGGTACCGTCCCGGGACCAATGAGCAGTTCTTC. It is translated as CASSPGGYRPGTNEQFF.

This clonotype was seen a few times. V usage is TRBV12-3 or TRBV12-4 and J usage is TRBJ2-1, with D hard to call. The length of the CDR3 is 14 residues. Trimming took off 8 bases at V and 2 bases at J, with 13 bases between the two ends. The CDR3 protein is CASLLQRAYNEQFF. CDR3 DNA: TGTGCCAGCCTCTTACAGCGAGCCTACAATGAGCAGTTCTTC.

This clonotype was detected ten times or more. The rearrangement joins TRBV5-1 to TRBJ2-2; 9 bases fit TRBD2. V lost 2 bases and J lost 4; bases outside the gene matches: 0. The CDR3 is 14 residues long. CDR1 is SGHRS and CDR2 is YFSETQ in the germline V gene. CDR3 loop: CASSFSGSTGELFF. Here the CDR3 DNA reads TGCGCCAGCAGCTTTAGCGGGAGCACCGGGGAGCTGTTTTTT.